This T cell receptor beta chain is from a study of identical twins. Notes on the study in general: Insertions were reduced in abundant cord blood beta clonotypes but not in memory repertoires.

TCRdb called the 5' RACE reads again in MiXCR, with one record for every CDR3 protein. The table shows some 460,000 distinct CDR3 sequences, with about 14% occurring only once. J was trimmed by 5 bases and V by 0 bases; bases with no gene match: 12. Looked up from germline, CDR1 is SGDLS and CDR2 is YYNGEE. CDR3 length: 18 residues. A note on this clonotype: What it binds is unknown.

The same sample was also studied in work on yellow fever vaccine responses in identical twins.

V gene TRBV9 combines with J gene TRBJ2-1; 9 bases map to TRBD2. Source material: CD4+ T cells sorted from blood. This receptor was identified in a woman younger than 35 in good health. As DNA, the CDR3 is TGTGCCAGCAGCGTAGGCGGCGGGGGGGCTAGCGGGGACAATGAGCAGTTCTTC. Encoded protein: CASSVGGGGASGDNEQFF.